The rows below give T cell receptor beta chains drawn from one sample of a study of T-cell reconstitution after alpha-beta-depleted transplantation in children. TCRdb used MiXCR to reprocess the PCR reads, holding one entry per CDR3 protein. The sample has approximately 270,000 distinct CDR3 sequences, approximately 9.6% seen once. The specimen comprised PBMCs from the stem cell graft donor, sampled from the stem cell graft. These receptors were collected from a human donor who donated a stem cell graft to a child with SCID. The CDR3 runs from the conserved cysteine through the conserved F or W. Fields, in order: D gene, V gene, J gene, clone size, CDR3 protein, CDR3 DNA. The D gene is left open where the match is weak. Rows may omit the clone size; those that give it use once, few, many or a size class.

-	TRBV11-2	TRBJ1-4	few	CASSLATGVNEKLFF	TGTGCCAGCAGCTTAGCTACGGGGGTAAATGAAAAACTGTTTTTT
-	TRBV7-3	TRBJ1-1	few	CASSSTGGRTVRGTEAFF	TGTGCCAGCAGCTCCACCGGGGGGCGGACGGTTCGAGGCACTGAAGCTTTCTTT
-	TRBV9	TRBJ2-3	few	CASSAGGSDTQYF	TGTGCCAGCAGCGCCGGAGGGAGCGATACGCAGTATTTT
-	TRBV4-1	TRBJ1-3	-	CAMSPGQGNTIYF	TGTGCCATGAGCCCCGGGCAGGGAAACACCATATATTTT
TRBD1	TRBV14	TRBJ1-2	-	CASSPGQQNYGYTF	TGTGCCAGCAGCCCGGGACAGCAAAACTATGGCTACACCTTC
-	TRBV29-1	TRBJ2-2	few	CSARGTDTGELFF	TGCAGCGCCCGGGGCACAGATACCGGGGAGCTGTTTTTT
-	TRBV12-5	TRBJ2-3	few	CASDPGDTQYF	TGTGCTAGTGACCCCGGGGATACGCAGTATTTT
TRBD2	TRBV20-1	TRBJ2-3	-	CSARKAGEGTDTQYF	TGCAGTGCTAGAAAGGCGGGAGAGGGCACAGATACGCAGTATTTT
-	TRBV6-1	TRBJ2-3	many	CASTESSTDTQYF	TGTGCCAGCACCGAGTCTAGCACAGATACGCAGTATTTT
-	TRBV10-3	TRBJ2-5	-	CAITGAVGETQYF	TGTGCCATCACAGGGGCAGTTGGGGAGACCCAGTACTTC
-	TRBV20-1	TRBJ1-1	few	CSAPRARDTEAFF	TGCAGTGCCCCTAGGGCAAGGGACACTGAAGCTTTCTTT
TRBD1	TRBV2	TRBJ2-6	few	CASSNPDRGQNGANVLTF	TGTGCCAGCAGTAACCCGGACAGGGGGCAGAATGGGGCCAACGTCCTGACTTTC
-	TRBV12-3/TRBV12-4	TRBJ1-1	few	CASSPSSPRQAFF	TGTGCCAGCAGTCCATCTTCCCCCCGGCAAGCTTTCTTT
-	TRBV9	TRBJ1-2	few	CASSVVGANYGYTF	TGTGCCAGCAGCGTAGTGGGGGCCAACTATGGCTACACCTTC
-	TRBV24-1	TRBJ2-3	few	CATRSEDPTDTQYF	TGTGCCACCCGGTCGGAAGACCCCACAGATACGCAGTATTTT
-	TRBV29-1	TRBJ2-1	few	CSVEDQQAGRYNEQFF	TGCAGCGTTGAAGATCAGCAGGCAGGGAGGTACAATGAGCAGTTCTTC
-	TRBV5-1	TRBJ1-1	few	CASSLDPGKNTEAFF	TGCGCCAGCAGCTTGGATCCGGGTAAGAACACTGAAGCTTTCTTT
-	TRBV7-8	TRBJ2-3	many	CASSSVSLTQYF	TGTGCCAGCAGCTCCGTGAGTTTGACGCAGTATTTT
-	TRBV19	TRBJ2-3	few	CASSILQEPDTQYF	TGTGCCAGTAGTATCCTCCAAGAGCCAGATACGCAGTATTTT
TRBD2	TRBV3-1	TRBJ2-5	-	CASSQRGNYRTQYF	TGTGCCAGCAGCCAGCGGGGGAACTACCGGACCCAGTACTTC
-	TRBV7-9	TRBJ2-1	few	CASTLGGPNEQFF	TGTGCCAGCACTTTAGGAGGGCCAAATGAGCAGTTCTTC
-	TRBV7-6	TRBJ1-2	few	CASSPTGYNYGYTF	TGTGCCAGCAGCCCAACAGGGTATAACTATGGCTACACCTTC
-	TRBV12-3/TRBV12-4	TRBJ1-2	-	CASSLAGSEHLYGYTF	TGTGCCAGCAGTTTAGCAGGTTCCGAACACCTCTATGGCTACACCTTC
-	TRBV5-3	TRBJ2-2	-	CARSPGLPGTGELFF	TGTGCCAGGAGCCCCGGGCTCCCGGGCACCGGGGAGCTGTTTTTT
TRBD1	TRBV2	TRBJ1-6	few	CATLDRVDSPLHF	TGTGCCACCCTGGACAGGGTAGATTCACCCCTCCACTTT
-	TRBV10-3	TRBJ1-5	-	CAISVARGMEPQHF	TGTGCCATCAGTGTGGCAAGGGGCATGGAGCCCCAGCATTTT
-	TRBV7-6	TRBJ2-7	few	CASSEMAGDRSYEQYF	TGTGCCAGCAGCGAAATGGCGGGGGACAGGTCATACGAGCAGTACTTC
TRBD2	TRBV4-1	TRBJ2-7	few	CASSQEAPGGYEQYF	TGCGCCAGCAGCCAAGAAGCTCCGGGGGGCTACGAGCAGTACTTC
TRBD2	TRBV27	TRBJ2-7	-	CASSLLPSAGGHHEQYF	TGTGCCAGCAGTTTATTACCCTCGGCGGGGGGCCACCACGAGCAGTACTTC
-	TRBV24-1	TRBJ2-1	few	CATRAPDGNEQFF	TGTGCCACCAGAGCGCCGGATGGCAATGAGCAGTTCTTC
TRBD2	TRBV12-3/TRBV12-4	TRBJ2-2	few	CASTLTSGGINTGELFF	TGTGCCAGCACCTTGACTAGCGGGGGTATAAACACCGGGGAGCTGTTTTTT
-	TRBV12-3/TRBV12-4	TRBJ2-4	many	CASSLGVLAKNIQYF	TGTGCCAGCAGTTTGGGCGTGCTAGCCAAAAACATTCAGTACTTC
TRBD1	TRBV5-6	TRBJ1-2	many	CASSSKIQGNLRGYTF	TGTGCCAGCAGCTCAAAGATACAGGGGAATCTGAGGGGCTACACCTTC
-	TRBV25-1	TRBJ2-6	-	CASSRGANVLTF	TGTGCCAGCAGTAGGGGGGCCAACGTCCTGACTTTC
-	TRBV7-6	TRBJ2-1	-	CASSFSGYNEQFF	TGTGCCAGCAGCTTTAGTGGCTACAATGAGCAGTTCTTC
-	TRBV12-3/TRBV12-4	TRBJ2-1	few	CASTLGLSYNEQFF	TGTGCCAGCACCCTGGGGCTATCTTACAATGAGCAGTTCTTC
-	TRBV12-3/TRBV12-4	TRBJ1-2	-	CASSFKLGNGYTF	TGTGCCAGCAGTTTCAAACTAGGGAATGGCTACACCTTC
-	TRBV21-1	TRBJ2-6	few	CASTLTGPPSGANVLTF	TGTGCCAGCACCTTGACAGGCCCCCCCTCTGGGGCCAACGTCCTGACTTTC
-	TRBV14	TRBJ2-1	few	CASSQVGTYNEQFF	TGTGCCAGCAGCCAAGTGGGAACCTACAATGAGCAGTTCTTC
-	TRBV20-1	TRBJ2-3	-	CSASQDTDTQYF	TGCAGTGCTAGTCAGGACACAGATACGCAGTATTTT
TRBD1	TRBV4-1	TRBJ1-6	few	CASSWDRDNSPLHF	TGCGCCAGCAGCTGGGACAGGGATAATTCACCCCTCCACTTT
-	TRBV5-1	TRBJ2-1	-	CASSPDPGRNEQFF	TGCGCCAGCAGCCCGGACCCGGGTCGGAATGAGCAGTTCTTC
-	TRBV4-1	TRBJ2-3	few	CASSQDLISYTDTQYF	TGCGCCAGCAGCCAAGATTTGATATCATACACAGATACGCAGTATTTT
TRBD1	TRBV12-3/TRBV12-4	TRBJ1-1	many	CASRMGQGSTEAFF	TGTGCCAGCAGAATGGGACAGGGTTCCACTGAAGCTTTCTTT
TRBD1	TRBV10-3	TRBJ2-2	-	CAIQGGAGNTGELFF	TGTGCCATTCAAGGGGGCGCCGGGAACACCGGGGAGCTGTTTTTT
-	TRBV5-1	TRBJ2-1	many	CASSLDRYNEQFF	TGCGCCAGCAGCTTGGATCGGTACAATGAGCAGTTCTTC
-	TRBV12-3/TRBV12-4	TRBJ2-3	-	CASSLGHRTDTQYF	TGTGCCAGCAGTTTAGGGCACCGCACAGATACGCAGTATTTT
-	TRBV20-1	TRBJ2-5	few	CSARGTAQETQYF	TGCAGTGCTAGAGGCACAGCCCAAGAGACCCAGTACTTC
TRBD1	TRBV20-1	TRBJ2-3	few	CSAVPRTGRDTQYF	TGCAGTGCTGTGCCCAGGACAGGGCGCGATACGCAGTATTTT
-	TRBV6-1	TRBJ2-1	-	CASSPDSFYNEQFF	TGTGCCAGCAGCCCCGATAGTTTCTACAATGAGCAGTTCTTC